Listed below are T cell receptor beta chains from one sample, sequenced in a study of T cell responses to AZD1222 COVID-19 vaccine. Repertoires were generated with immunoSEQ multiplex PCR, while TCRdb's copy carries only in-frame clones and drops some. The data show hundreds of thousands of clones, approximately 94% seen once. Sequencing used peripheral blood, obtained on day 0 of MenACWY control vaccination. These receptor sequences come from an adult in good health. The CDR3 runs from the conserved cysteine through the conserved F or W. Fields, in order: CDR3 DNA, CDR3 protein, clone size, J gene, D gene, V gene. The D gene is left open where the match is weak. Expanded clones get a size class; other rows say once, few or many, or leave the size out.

CDR3 DNA: TGTGCCAGCAGCTTAATTACGGGTCGCTCCTACAATGAGCAGTTCTTC
CDR3 protein: CASSLITGRSYNEQFF
clone size: -
J gene: TRBJ2-1
D gene: -
V gene: TRBV7-8

CDR3 DNA: TGTGCCAGCAGTTTATTCCCGGGGGCATCTGGAAACACCATATATTTT
CDR3 protein: CASSLFPGASGNTIYF
clone size: -
J gene: TRBJ1-3
D gene: -
V gene: TRBV28

CDR3 DNA: TGCGCCAGCTGGGGCGGCGGACAACCTGACCTATACGAGCAGTACTTC
CDR3 protein: CASWGGGQPDLYEQYF
clone size: -
J gene: TRBJ2-7
D gene: -
V gene: TRBV5-1

CDR3 DNA: TGCGCCAGCAGCCAAGATTGGAAGACTGGATCCCGGACAGGGGTTCGGTGGGGCTACACCTTC
CDR3 protein: CASSQDWKTGSRTGVRWGYTF
clone size: -
J gene: TRBJ1-2
D gene: TRBD1
V gene: TRBV4-1

CDR3 DNA: TGTGCCAGCAGCTTACAGGGGGCCGGGGGGGCGAGTACGCAGTATTTT
CDR3 protein: CASSLQGAGGASTQYF
clone size: few
J gene: TRBJ2-3
D gene: -
V gene: TRBV7-2

CDR3 DNA: TGTGCCAGCAGCCTTGTAGGACAGGGGACGGCTGGCTACACCTTC
CDR3 protein: CASSLVGQGTAGYTF
clone size: -
J gene: TRBJ1-2
D gene: TRBD1
V gene: TRBV3-1/TRBV3-2

CDR3 DNA: TGCGCCAGCAGCCAAGTAGGGTCGGGGTCCTATAATTCACCCCTCCACTTT
CDR3 protein: CASSQVGSGSYNSPLHF
clone size: -
J gene: TRBJ1-6
D gene: -
V gene: TRBV4-3

CDR3 DNA: TGTGCCAGCAGCTCCAAACAGGGAGGCCGCTTCTATAATTCACCCCTCCACTTT
CDR3 protein: CASSSKQGGRFYNSPLHF
clone size: -
J gene: TRBJ1-6
D gene: -
V gene: TRBV11-2

CDR3 DNA: TGTGCCAGCTCAGGCCAGACAGGCGGGGGGAGAGAGACCCAGTACTTC
CDR3 protein: CASSGQTGGGRETQYF
clone size: few
J gene: TRBJ2-5
D gene: TRBD2
V gene: TRBV18

CDR3 DNA: TGCAGCGTTGATCCGGGACAGGGGAATGAGCAGTTCTTC
CDR3 protein: CSVDPGQGNEQFF
clone size: -
J gene: TRBJ2-1
D gene: TRBD1
V gene: TRBV29-1

CDR3 DNA: TGTGCCAGCAGCATTAACACTGAAGCTTTCTTT
CDR3 protein: CASSINTEAFF
clone size: -
J gene: TRBJ1-1
D gene: -
V gene: TRBV7-9

CDR3 DNA: TGCGCCAGCAGCCAAGATGCGCAGGAGGGTGAAAAACTGTTTTTT
CDR3 protein: CASSQDAQEGEKLFF
clone size: -
J gene: TRBJ1-4
D gene: -
V gene: TRBV4-1

CDR3 DNA: TGTGCCAGCAGCCATTGGGGTGTGAGGCAGCCCCAGCATTTT
CDR3 protein: CASSHWGVRQPQHF
clone size: -
J gene: TRBJ1-5
D gene: -
V gene: TRBV3-1/TRBV3-2

CDR3 DNA: TGTGCCAGCAGCCAAGTAGGCAGTAGCAATCAGCCCCAGCATTTT
CDR3 protein: CASSQVGSSNQPQHF
clone size: once
J gene: TRBJ1-5
D gene: -
V gene: TRBV4-2

CDR3 DNA: TGTGCCAGCTCACCGGTAAGACAGAGCTCCTATAATTCACCCCTCCACTTT
CDR3 protein: CASSPVRQSSYNSPLHF
clone size: -
J gene: TRBJ1-6
D gene: -
V gene: TRBV18

CDR3 DNA: TGTGCCAGCAGCTTCTACAGGTCCACAGATACGCAGTATTTT
CDR3 protein: CASSFYRSTDTQYF
clone size: -
J gene: TRBJ2-3
D gene: -
V gene: TRBV7-9

CDR3 DNA: TGTGCCATACCGGGACGCCTCTCCTACGAGCAGTACTTC
CDR3 protein: CAIPGRLSYEQYF
clone size: -
J gene: TRBJ2-7
D gene: -
V gene: TRBV7-9

CDR3 DNA: TGTGCCAGCAGTGACAGGGAGGGCTACGAGCAGTACTTC
CDR3 protein: CASSDREGYEQYF
clone size: -
J gene: TRBJ2-7
D gene: TRBD2
V gene: TRBV6-1

CDR3 DNA: TGCGCCAGCAGCTTGGATCAGGGCCTCAGCGGCTACACCTTC
CDR3 protein: CASSLDQGLSGYTF
clone size: -
J gene: TRBJ1-2
D gene: -
V gene: TRBV5-1

CDR3 DNA: TGTGCCAGCAGCCAGGACAGCACTACCACTGAAGCTTTCTTT
CDR3 protein: CASSQDSTTTEAFF
clone size: -
J gene: TRBJ1-1
D gene: -
V gene: TRBV4-2

CDR3 DNA: TGTGCCAGCACCCGGGAGACCCAGTACTTC
CDR3 protein: CASTRETQYF
clone size: -
J gene: TRBJ2-5
D gene: -
V gene: TRBV7-8

CDR3 DNA: TGTGCCAGCAGACCGGTGGACGTTAGCACTGAAGCTTTCTTT
CDR3 protein: CASRPVDVSTEAFF
clone size: -
J gene: TRBJ1-1
D gene: -
V gene: TRBV7-2

CDR3 DNA: TGTGCCATCAGTCAGGGGCTAGAGACCCAGTACTTC
CDR3 protein: CAISQGLETQYF
clone size: -
J gene: TRBJ2-5
D gene: -
V gene: TRBV10-3

CDR3 DNA: TGTGCCAGCTCCCCCTTGGGGGCCGGGGAGCTGTTTTTT
CDR3 protein: CASSPLGAGELFF
clone size: -
J gene: TRBJ2-2
D gene: -
V gene: TRBV18

CDR3 DNA: TGTGCCAGCAGCTCCGAAGGACAGGGCTATGGCTACACCTTC
CDR3 protein: CASSSEGQGYGYTF
clone size: -
J gene: TRBJ1-2
D gene: TRBD1
V gene: TRBV7-9

CDR3 DNA: TGTGCCAGCAGAAGGGCTAGCCGCCCCGATACGCAGTATTTT
CDR3 protein: CASRRASRPDTQYF
clone size: -
J gene: TRBJ2-3
D gene: -
V gene: TRBV6-5

CDR3 DNA: TGTGCCAGTAGTCTCCGCGGGGCAACTAATGAAAAACTGTTTTTT
CDR3 protein: CASSLRGATNEKLFF
clone size: -
J gene: TRBJ1-4
D gene: -
V gene: TRBV19

CDR3 DNA: TGTGCCAGCAGCGTTACGGGGACAGGCAATGAAAAACTGTTTTTT
CDR3 protein: CASSVTGTGNEKLFF
clone size: once
J gene: TRBJ1-4
D gene: TRBD1
V gene: TRBV9

CDR3 DNA: TGTGCCAGCAGCCCGATTAGCGGGGTCTACGAGCAGTACTTC
CDR3 protein: CASSPISGVYEQYF
clone size: -
J gene: TRBJ2-7
D gene: TRBD2
V gene: TRBV28

CDR3 DNA: TGCGCCAGCAGCCAAGTATCCGGGGGCTCGTCACCCCTCCACTTT
CDR3 protein: CASSQVSGGSSPLHF
clone size: few
J gene: TRBJ1-6
D gene: -
V gene: TRBV4-3

CDR3 DNA: TGTGCCAGCTCCAGGGGGGGGCTTACGAATGAGCAGTTCTTC
CDR3 protein: CASSRGGLTNEQFF
clone size: -
J gene: TRBJ2-1
D gene: -
V gene: TRBV3-1/TRBV3-2

CDR3 DNA: TGTGCCAGCAGCCTTCTTCGACTAGCGGATCTCCAAGAGACCCAGTACTTC
CDR3 protein: CASSLLRLADLQETQYF
clone size: -
J gene: TRBJ2-5
D gene: TRBD2
V gene: TRBV11-2

CDR3 DNA: TGTGCCTGGAGAGGGTTAGCGGTCACAGATACGCAGTATTTT
CDR3 protein: CAWRGLAVTDTQYF
clone size: -
J gene: TRBJ2-3
D gene: -
V gene: TRBV30

CDR3 DNA: TGCGCCAGCAGCTTACGAGCCGCCGAAAACACTGAAGCTTTCTTT
CDR3 protein: CASSLRAAENTEAFF
clone size: -
J gene: TRBJ1-1
D gene: -
V gene: TRBV5-1

CDR3 DNA: TGTGCCAGCAGTCCGTTCAGTAACACTGAAGCTTTCTTT
CDR3 protein: CASSPFSNTEAFF
clone size: -
J gene: TRBJ1-1
D gene: -
V gene: TRBV12-3/TRBV12-4

CDR3 DNA: TGTGCCAGCAGTTTAAACTCACCCCCCAATCCGGATGGCTACACCTTC
CDR3 protein: CASSLNSPPNPDGYTF
clone size: -
J gene: TRBJ1-2
D gene: -
V gene: TRBV28

CDR3 DNA: TGTGCCAGCTCACCAGCCGGGACAGAGAATTCACCCCTCCACTTT
CDR3 protein: CASSPAGTENSPLHF
clone size: -
J gene: TRBJ1-6
D gene: TRBD1
V gene: TRBV18

CDR3 DNA: TGTGCCAGCAGCTTAGCGCCGGGGGCTAATTCACCCCTCCACTTT
CDR3 protein: CASSLAPGANSPLHF
clone size: -
J gene: TRBJ1-6
D gene: -
V gene: TRBV7-2

CDR3 DNA: TGCGCCAGCAGCTTGGAGTCCTCACCTAGTACGCAGTATTTT
CDR3 protein: CASSLESSPSTQYF
clone size: -
J gene: TRBJ2-3
D gene: -
V gene: TRBV5-1

CDR3 DNA: TGTGCCAGTAGTGCGGACAGATCCGGCTACACCTTC
CDR3 protein: CASSADRSGYTF
clone size: -
J gene: TRBJ1-2
D gene: -
V gene: TRBV19

CDR3 DNA: TGTGCCAGCAGCGTAGCTGGTAGTCCGATTGGTGCAGATACGCAGTATTTT
CDR3 protein: CASSVAGSPIGADTQYF
clone size: -
J gene: TRBJ2-3
D gene: -
V gene: TRBV9

CDR3 DNA: TGTGCCAGCAGGAAAACAGGGAAGGGCAATCAGCCCCAGCATTTT
CDR3 protein: CASRKTGKGNQPQHF
clone size: -
J gene: TRBJ1-5
D gene: -
V gene: TRBV6-5

CDR3 DNA: TGCGCCAGCAGCCGGGATCGCACTGAAGCTTTCTTT
CDR3 protein: CASSRDRTEAFF
clone size: few
J gene: TRBJ1-1
D gene: -
V gene: TRBV5-1

CDR3 DNA: TGTGCCAGCAGCACCCGGACTAGCGGGGGAGGATCGCAGTATTTT
CDR3 protein: CASSTRTSGGGSQYF
clone size: -
J gene: TRBJ2-3
D gene: TRBD2
V gene: TRBV7-2

CDR3 DNA: TGTGCCAGTAAGCTCGGGACAGCTAATTCACCCCTCCACTTT
CDR3 protein: CASKLGTANSPLHF
clone size: -
J gene: TRBJ1-6
D gene: TRBD1
V gene: TRBV19